This note documents a single TCR beta chain sequence. Its specificity is not known. These data originate in a study of cytomegalovirus exposure and HLA in healthy donors. Study-level results: Common viral pathogens were later found to be apparently linked to several of the most significant clusters. In vitro confirmation showed a few CMV-associated chains to be CMV antigen specific.

This cohort consisted of healthy bone marrow donors. Primers: 60 Vbeta forward and 13 Jbeta reverse. Libraries were prepared by immunoSEQ multiplex PCR; TCRdb keeps only in-frame clonotypes and omits some of them. The sample includes more than 90,000 clones, approximately 69% of them seen just once. The CDR3 sequence is 14 residues long. The V segment lost 3 bases and the J segment 8 bases; nucleotides outside the gene matches: 9. Germline values: CDR1 SNHLY, CDR2 FYNNEI. The chain employs TRBV2 and TRBJ1-2; 7 bases map to TRBD1. The sample taken for sequencing was PBMCs. The TCR comes from a boy aged 10-17 years in good health and CMV-seropositive. The chain's CDR3 is CASSDWQGVRGYTF. The DNA of the CDR3 is TGTGCCAGCAGTGACTGGCAGGGGGTACGAGGCTACACCTTC.